The clone carrying this TCR beta chain was seen ten or more times. The antigen is not known. Germline-derived CDR1 and CDR2 are DFQATT and SNEGSKA (reference sequence). The CDR3 sequence is 17 residues long. V lost 1 base, J lost 1 base, and 7 bases stayed unmatched. Researchers used 5'RACE with constant-segment primers to make TCR alpha and TCR beta cDNA libraries that carry sample barcodes and UMIs. TCRdb itself ran the 5' RACE reads through MiXCR, one entry per CDR3 protein. The sample holds about 38,000 distinct CDR3 sequences, about 10% seen once. This sample is part of a study of T-cell memory formation after mild COVID-19. Study-level findings and limits: The finding that pre-infection memory included some responding clones suggested that cross-reactive memory joined.

This sequence joins TRBV20-1 and TRBJ2-2; TRBD2 aligns across 9 bases. The sequence was obtained from a man younger than 35 who had mild COVID-19 (a few samples of this study predate the infection). Cell type and time point are not known. Source material: PBMCs or a T cell subset sorted from them (not recorded which). The CDR3 is CSARVASGVGNTGELFF. The CDR3 nucleotides are TGCAGTGCTAGAGTGGCTAGCGGGGTAGGGAACACCGGGGAGCTGTTTTTT.